Each of the 23 T cell receptor beta chains below was sequenced from the same sample in a study of a mutant IDH1 vaccine in newly diagnosed glioma. These TCRs' antigens remain unknown. Noted time point: week 5, during vaccination. The investigators gave 300 ug of mutant IDH1 20-mer peptide in each vaccine dose, together with topical imiquimod. Using immunoSEQ multiplex PCR, the repertoire was profiled, and TCRdb retains in-frame clones only, with some absent. Of over 30,000 clones in the sample, approximately 83% were seen once. The specimen comprised PBMCs, sampled from a glioma patient whose treatment included an IDH1 peptide vaccine. The source is a man between 25 and 39 years old with glioma.

J is TRBJ2-5 and V is TRBV2; a weak D match, TRBD2 (7 bases). The CDR3 contains 15 residues. The germline CDR1 and CDR2 sequences are SNHLY and FYNNEI. Trimming took off 2 bases at V and 5 bases at J, with 15 bases between the two ends. The CDR3 region has the DNA TGTGCCAGCAGTGAATACGGGGGGCAGGGGGAGACCCAGTACTTC. This translates into CASSEYGGQGETQYF.

The chain combines TRBV6-1 with TRBJ1-1; D unresolved. The CDR3 is 11 amino acids. Germline V gene sequence: CDR1 MNHNS, CDR2 SASEGT. V was clipped by 4 bases and J by 3 bases, with 3 bases between them. CDR3 in DNA: TGTGCCAGCAGTGTTTACACTGAAGCTTTCTTT. Amino acids: CASSVYTEAFF.

The V call is TRBV7-2, the J call TRBJ2-7; D is unresolved. The ends were cut back, 1 base at V and 5 bases at J, with 9 bases in the middle. The CDR3 is 13 residues long. CDR1 SGHTA and CDR2 FQGNSA come from the germline V gene. CDR3 coding DNA: TGTGCCAGCAGCTTAGTGTCTTTGGACGAGCAGTACTTC. Its protein product is CASSLVSLDEQYF.

This chain uses TRBV5-1 with TRBJ2-7; D remains ambiguous. This CDR3 comprises 13 residues. V lost 2 bases and J lost 3, with 9 bases in between. Germline V CDR1 and CDR2: SGHRS, YFSETQ. The CDR3 region has the DNA TGCGCCAGCAGCTTAGGCGACGGCTACGAGCAGTACTTC. Its protein product is CASSLGDGYEQYF.

The CDR3 region is CASSGETQYF. CDR3 nucleotide sequence: TGCGCCAGCAGCGGGGAGACCCAGTACTTC. This rearrangement joins TRBV5-1 to TRBJ2-5; D call uncertain. Trimming removed 4 bases at V and 5 bases at J, with 3 bases between. This CDR3 comprises 10 residues. CDR1 and CDR2 from the germline V gene are SGHRS and YFSETQ.

This sequence joins TRBV2 and TRBJ2-3, with TRBD2 matching 8 bases. Trimming at V came to 7 bases and at J to 3 bases, leaving 3 bases not matched to a gene. The CDR3 is 13 amino acids. Germline V lookup: CDR1 SNHLY, CDR2 FYNNEI. CDR3 nucleotide sequence: TGTGCCAGCAATGTAGCGGGGACAGATACGCAGTATTTT. Encoded protein: CASNVAGTDTQYF.

The gene calls are TRBV4-2 and TRBJ1-1; no clear D gene. Trimming pared 2 bases from V and 3 bases from J, leaving 13 bases between. Germline V gene sequence: CDR1 LGHNA, CDR2 YNFKEQ. This CDR3 region has 15 residues. The CDR3 DNA reads TGTGCCAGCAGCCAACGACTAGGGCGGGACACTGAAGCTTTCTTT. The encoded protein is CASSQRLGRDTEAFF.

The chain is built from TRBV5-4 and TRBJ2-7; TRBD1 matches at 7 bases. V dropped 4 bases and J dropped 3; count of bases not matched to a gene: 4. The germline CDR1 and CDR2 sequences are SGHNT and YYREEE (reference sequence). CDR3 length equals 13 residues. The CDR3 spells CASSPRDSYEQYF. The CDR3 nucleotides read TGTGCCAGCAGCCCCCGGGACAGCTACGAGCAGTACTTC.

A single count supports this clone. The J gene is TRBJ1-2, the V gene TRBV6-6; D is unclear. Per germline, CDR1 MNHNY and CDR2 SVGAGI (reference sequence). The length of the CDR3 is 14 residues. Between the trimmed V and J ends, which lost 2 bases and 8 bases, there was a span of 15 bases. The CDR3 reads CASSYVHEGVGYTF. The CDR3 bases are TGTGCCAGCAGTTACGTCCACGAGGGTGTCGGCTACACCTTC.

The J gene is TRBJ2-7, the V gene TRBV5-1, with D hard to call. V lost 4 bases to trimming and J lost 2 bases, with 16 bases between them. This CDR3 region has 15 residues. Per the germline V gene, CDR1 is SGHRS and CDR2 is YFSETQ. This chain's CDR3 is CASSTDPAKPYEQYF. Here the CDR3 DNA reads TGCGCCAGCAGCACGGACCCGGCCAAACCCTACGAGCAGTACTTC. Complete variable domain (other parts from reference TRBV5-1 and TRBJ2-7): KAGVTQTPRYLIKTRGQQVTLSCSPISGHRSVSWYQQTPGQGLQFLFEYFSETQRNKGNFPGRFSGRQFSNSRSEMNVSTLELGDSALYLCASSTDPAKPYEQYFGPGTRLTVT.

J is TRBJ2-1 and V is TRBV19; 9 nucleotides match TRBD2. V was pared by 9 bases and J by 6 bases, with 15 bases of the junction left unmatched. The germline gives CDR1 LNHDA, CDR2 SQIVND (reference sequence). The length of the CDR3 is 16 residues. In nucleotides, the CDR3 is TGTGCCAGCTGTAGGATGACGGCGGGGGGGCTCAATGAGCAGTTCTTC. This encodes CASCRMTAGGLNEQFF.

The chain is built from TRBV30 and TRBJ1-4; the D is unclear. The CDR3 extends over 16 amino acids. CDR1 and CDR2 from the germline V gene are GTSNPN and SVGIG (reference sequence). Trimming cost V 2 bases and J 4 bases, with 17 bases left between them. As DNA, the CDR3 is TGTGCCTGGAGTCCCGGAGAATCGTCGCTTAATGAAAAACTGTTTTTT. Its protein product is CAWSPGESSLNEKLFF.

This clone was picked up a small number of times. The V and J genes are TRBV30 and TRBJ1-5; TRBD1 is a possible D gene (5 bases). Trimming cost V 3 bases and J 4 bases, with 10 bases left between them. This CDR3 is built from 13 residues. CDR1 and CDR2 from the germline V gene are GTSNPN and SVGIG (reference sequence). CDR3 sequence: CAWSRDENQPQHF. CDR3 nucleotides: TGTGCCTGGAGCCGGGACGAAAATCAGCCCCAGCATTTT.

This clone was counted a few times. The chain has TRBV27 and TRBJ2-3; TRBD2 aligns across 11 bases. The germline V gene has CDR1 MNHEY and CDR2 SMNVEV (reference sequence). The trim removed 9 bases at V and 4 bases at J, leaving 24 bases unmatched. The length of the CDR3 is 20 residues. CDR3: CASVLGVAGGRGSCSDTQYF. CDR3 bases: TGTGCCAGTGTCTTGGGTGTAGCGGGGGGGCGTGGTAGTTGTTCAGATACGCAGTATTTT.

The CDR3 DNA reads TGTGCCAGCAGTTACAAGGACGAGCAGTACTTC. Translating gives CASSYKDEQYF. The genes are TRBV6-6 and TRBJ2-7; D remains ambiguous. This CDR3 contains 11 residues. Germline CDR1 reads MNHNY; CDR2 reads SVGAGI (reference sequence). The V end was cut by 2 bases, the J end by 5 bases, with 4 bases between.

This clone was counted a few times. The junction differs from germline at one of its ends, possibly a read error. The chain links TRBV19 to TRBJ1-2, with unresolved D. The germline V gene has CDR1 LNHDA and CDR2 SQIVND (reference sequence). This CDR3 has 11 amino acids. The CDR3 DNA reads TGTGCCAGTAGTGCCCAGGCGACCGCGAGCTTC. Translated: CASSAQATASF.

This chain uses TRBV5-1 with TRBJ2-4, with 11 nucleotides matching TRBD1. After removal of 3 bases from V and 10 bases from J, the junction contained 9 bases not matched to a gene. The CDR3 consists of 15 residues. Germline lookup yields CDR1 SGHRS and CDR2 YFSETQ. DNA of the CDR3: TGCGCCAGCAGCTCCCCCGGGACAGGGGGTGGTATTCAGTACTTC. It is translated as CASSSPGTGGGIQYF.

The gene calls are TRBV25-1 and TRBJ2-1; D not certain. Germline lookup yields CDR1 MGHDK and CDR2 SYGVNS. Trimming shortened V by 4 bases and J by 7 bases, and 5 bases separated the two germline ends. The CDR3 sequence is 11 residues long. The CDR3 DNA follows: TGTGCCAGCAGTGTGATGAATGAGCAGTTCTTC. Its translation: CASSVMNEQFF.

This clone was seen a single time. This chain connects TRBV29-1 to TRBJ1-2, with no clear D. CDR1 SQVTM and CDR2 ANQGSEA come from the germline V gene. The V and J ends lost 4 bases and 2 bases respectively, with 8 bases between them. This CDR3 has 12 residues. CDR3 region: CSVGAANYGYTF. The CDR3 DNA reads TGCAGCGTTGGGGCAGCGAACTATGGCTACACCTTC.

V gene TRBV5-5 combines with J gene TRBJ1-2, with unresolved D. With 4 bases removed from V and 0 bases from J, the gap between germline ends came to 10 bases. The CDR3 has 14 amino acids. Germline V gene sequence: CDR1 SGHKS, CDR2 YYEKEE (reference sequence). The CDR3 loop is CASSLDGANYGYTF. The CDR3 nucleotides are TGTGCCAGCAGCCTGGACGGAGCTAACTATGGCTACACCTTC.

This sequence joins TRBV5-1 and TRBJ2-6; 7 bases agree with TRBD1. Unmatched junction bases numbered 8, after V lost 0 bases and J lost 11 bases. CDR1 is SGHRS, CDR2 YFSETQ, per germline. The CDR3 has 15 residues. The CDR3 DNA reads as TGCGCCAGCAGCTTGGTTCCGGGACAGAGCGACGTCCTGACTTTC. This codes for CASSLVPGQSDVLTF.

The chain has TRBV5-4 and TRBJ2-1, with 7 bases that match TRBD2. CDR1 SGHNT and CDR2 YYREEE come from the germline V gene (reference sequence). The CDR3 length is 15 residues. J was trimmed by 4 bases and V by 3 bases; bases with no gene match: 7. The CDR3 is CASSSVAGVYNEQFF. CDR3 sequence (DNA): TGTGCCAGCAGCTCCGTAGCGGGCGTGTACAATGAGCAGTTCTTC.

This clone was detected only a few times. This rearrangement joins TRBV5-1 to TRBJ1-4; no definite D call. CDR3 length equals 13 residues. Germline CDR1 is SGHRS and CDR2 is YFSETQ. Trimming removed 4 bases from V and 8 bases from J, with 12 bases in between. The CDR3: CASSRDGREKLFF. CDR3 nucleotides: TGCGCCAGCAGCAGAGACGGGAGGGAAAAACTGTTTTTT.